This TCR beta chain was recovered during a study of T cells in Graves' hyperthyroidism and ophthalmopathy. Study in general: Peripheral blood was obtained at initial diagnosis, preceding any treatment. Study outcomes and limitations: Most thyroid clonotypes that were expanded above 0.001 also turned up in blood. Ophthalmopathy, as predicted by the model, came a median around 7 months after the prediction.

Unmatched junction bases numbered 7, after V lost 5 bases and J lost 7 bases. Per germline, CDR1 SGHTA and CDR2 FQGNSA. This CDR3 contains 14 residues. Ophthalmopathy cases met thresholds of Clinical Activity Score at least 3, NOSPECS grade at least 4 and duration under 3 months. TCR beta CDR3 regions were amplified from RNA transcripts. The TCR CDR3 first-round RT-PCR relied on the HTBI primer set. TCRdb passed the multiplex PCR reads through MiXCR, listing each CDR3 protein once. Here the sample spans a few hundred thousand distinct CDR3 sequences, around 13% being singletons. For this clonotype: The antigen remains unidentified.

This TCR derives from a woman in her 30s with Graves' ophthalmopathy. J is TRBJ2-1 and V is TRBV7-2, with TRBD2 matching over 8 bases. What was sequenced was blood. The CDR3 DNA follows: TGTGCCAGCAGCCAGTCAGCGGGGGCTAATGAGCAGTTCTTC. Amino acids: CASSQSAGANEQFF.